The following is a TCR beta chain sequence with its context. J lost 4 bases, V lost 2 bases, and 6 bases had no gene match. Germline values: CDR1 SGHDT, CDR2 YYEEEE. This CDR3 has 15 amino acids. The age range of participants was 18 to 89 years, with residence in under 25 US areas. Participants reported their clinical history, and cohort assignment relied on those reports. Some clones are missing from TCRdb's copy, which holds only in-frame ones; the method was immunoSEQ multiplex PCR. The table lists about 320,000 clones, approximately 90% of them singletons. These data are taken from a study of blood T cell repertoires in COVID-19. For the study at large: The origin of the acute and convalescent COVID-19 samples was the United States, Italy and Spain. Nucleic acid was either cDNA or gDNA, and it came from T cells, B-cell-depleted T cells, or PBMCs.

J is TRBJ1-2 and V is TRBV5-6; TRBD1 agrees at 9 bases. The receptor's source is a young woman who had recovered from COVID-19. The source material was PBMCs or T cells enriched from blood (not recorded which). CDR3 DNA sequence: TGTGCCAGCAGCTTCGGACAGGGGCTCATCTATGGCTACACCTTC. The encoded protein is CASSFGQGLIYGYTF.